Listed below are T cell receptor beta chains from one sample, sequenced in a study of blood T cell repertoires in COVID-19. Clones were read by immunoSEQ multiplex PCR, and TCRdb kept only the in-frame ones, dropping some. Of about 220,000 clones detected, around three quarters appear once; the ten largest clones hold approximately 7.2%. The sample comprised peripheral blood. These receptors all come from a woman between 65 and 79 years old with acute or convalescent COVID-19. Each CDR3 is given with its conserved first and last residue. The order of the fields is clone size, D gene, J gene, V gene, CDR3 DNA, CDR3 protein. A D gene is named only where the DNA matches it firmly. For some rows the clone size is stated as once, few or many, or as a class when expanded; others skip it.

clone_size: once
d_call: TRBD2
j_call: TRBJ2-1
v_call: TRBV5-1
cdr3_nt: TGCGCCAGCAGCTTGGCTAGCGGGTCCTACAATGAGCAGTTCTTC
cdr3_aa: CASSLASGSYNEQFF

clone_size: -
d_call: TRBD1
j_call: TRBJ1-2
v_call: TRBV19
cdr3_nt: TGTGCCAGTAGTACTACCGGGACAGGGGTCGGCTACACCTTC
cdr3_aa: CASSTTGTGVGYTF

clone_size: -
d_call: -
j_call: TRBJ1-5
v_call: TRBV6-5
cdr3_nt: TGTGCCAGCAGCACGGACAGAAACAATCAGCCCCAGCATTTT
cdr3_aa: CASSTDRNNQPQHF

clone_size: -
d_call: -
j_call: TRBJ1-5
v_call: TRBV6-5
cdr3_nt: TGTGCCAGCAGCCAAGATTACTATAGCAATCAGCCCCAGCATTTT
cdr3_aa: CASSQDYYSNQPQHF

clone_size: -
d_call: TRBD1
j_call: TRBJ1-4
v_call: TRBV7-9
cdr3_nt: TGTGCCAGCAGCCCCTCTAACAGGGGGAATCAACTGTTTTTT
cdr3_aa: CASSPSNRGNQLFF

clone_size: -
d_call: -
j_call: TRBJ2-5
v_call: TRBV5-1
cdr3_nt: TGCGCCAGCAGCTTGGTCGCGGCAAGCCCTGGCGGGGAGACCCAGTACTTC
cdr3_aa: CASSLVAASPGGETQYF

clone_size: -
d_call: TRBD1
j_call: TRBJ2-2
v_call: TRBV19
cdr3_nt: TGTGCCAGTAGGGGTTCGGGACAGGGGACCTCGAGCACCGGGGAGCTGTTTTTT
cdr3_aa: CASRGSGQGTSSTGELFF

clone_size: -
d_call: TRBD1
j_call: TRBJ1-2
v_call: TRBV5-4
cdr3_nt: TGTGCCAGCAGCTTCAACGACAGGGTCGGATATGGCTACACCTTC
cdr3_aa: CASSFNDRVGYGYTF

clone_size: once
d_call: -
j_call: TRBJ1-1
v_call: TRBV7-2
cdr3_nt: TGTGCCAGCAGGTTAGGTACGGACAGCACTGAAGCTTTCTTT
cdr3_aa: CASRLGTDSTEAFF

clone_size: -
d_call: TRBD2
j_call: TRBJ2-5
v_call: TRBV11-2
cdr3_nt: TGTGCCAGCAGGCATTCTAGCGGGGGGGCCCAAGAGACCCAGTACTTC
cdr3_aa: CASRHSSGGAQETQYF

clone_size: -
d_call: -
j_call: TRBJ2-5
v_call: TRBV25-1
cdr3_nt: TGTGCCAGTAGAGAACAGGTACAAGAGACCCAGTACTTC
cdr3_aa: CASREQVQETQYF

clone_size: -
d_call: TRBD2
j_call: TRBJ2-5
v_call: TRBV7-9
cdr3_nt: TGTGCCAGCAGCTCAGCGGGGGCCGCGTACCAAGAGACCCAGTACTTC
cdr3_aa: CASSSAGAAYQETQYF

clone_size: -
d_call: TRBD1
j_call: TRBJ1-3
v_call: TRBV18
cdr3_nt: TGTGCCAGCTCACCGGGACAGCATCGCTCTGGAAACACCATATATTTT
cdr3_aa: CASSPGQHRSGNTIYF

clone_size: -
d_call: TRBD1
j_call: TRBJ2-1
v_call: TRBV27
cdr3_nt: TGTGCCAGCAGTGCCCTGGACAGGTACAATGAGCAGTTCTTC
cdr3_aa: CASSALDRYNEQFF

clone_size: -
d_call: TRBD1
j_call: TRBJ2-7
v_call: TRBV6-5
cdr3_nt: TGTGCCAGCAAGGAGGACAGGGGCGAGCAGTACTTC
cdr3_aa: CASKEDRGEQYF

clone_size: -
d_call: -
j_call: TRBJ1-6
v_call: TRBV6-6
cdr3_nt: TGTGCCAGCAGTCCTATGAAGACAGAAAAGAGCTCCTATAATTCACCCCTCCACTTT
cdr3_aa: CASSPMKTEKSSYNSPLHF